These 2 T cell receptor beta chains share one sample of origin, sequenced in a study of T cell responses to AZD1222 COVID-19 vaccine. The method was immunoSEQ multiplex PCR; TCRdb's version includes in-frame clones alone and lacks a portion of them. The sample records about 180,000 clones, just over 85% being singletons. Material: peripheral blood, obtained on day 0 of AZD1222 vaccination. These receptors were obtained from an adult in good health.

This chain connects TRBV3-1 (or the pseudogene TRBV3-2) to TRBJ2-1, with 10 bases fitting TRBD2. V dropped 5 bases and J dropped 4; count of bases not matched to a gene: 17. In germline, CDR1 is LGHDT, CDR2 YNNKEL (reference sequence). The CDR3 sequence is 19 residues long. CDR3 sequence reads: CASSSRPGSGGVRYNEQFF. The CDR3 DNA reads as TGTGCCAGCAGCAGCCGCCCGGGGAGCGGGGGGGTTCGTTACAATGAGCAGTTCTTC.

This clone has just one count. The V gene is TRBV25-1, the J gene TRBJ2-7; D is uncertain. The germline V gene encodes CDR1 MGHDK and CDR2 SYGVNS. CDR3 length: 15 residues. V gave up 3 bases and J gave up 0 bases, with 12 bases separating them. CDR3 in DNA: TGTGCCAGCAGTGACCTTGGTCCTAGCTCCTACGAGCAGTACTTC. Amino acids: CASSDLGPSSYEQYF.